These 31 T cell receptor beta chains came from one sample sequenced in a study of shared clonotypes between healthy human individuals. Data came from immunoSEQ multiplex PCR; TCRdb stores just in-frame clones and leaves some out. The profile shows 2 million to 2.5 million clones, about nine tenths of them singletons. Sequences were obtained from naive CD4+ T cells from PBMCs. Documented subset: CD45RA+ positively selected. These receptor sequences come from a man between 18 and 35 years old in good health. Some clones in this sample may be carry-over from other donors' samples.

The chain recombines TRBV27 with TRBJ1-5; unclear D gene. The V end lost 5 bases, the J end lost 5 bases, and 10 bases lay between the germline ends. Germline assignment: CDR1 MNHEY and CDR2 SMNVEV (reference sequence). The CDR3 has 13 amino acids. CDR3 nucleotide sequence: TGTGCCAGCAGTGCTAAGAGGGATCAGCCCCAGCATTTT. Protein sequence: CASSAKRDQPQHF.

The count of this clone is one. This rearrangement joins TRBV5-6 to TRBJ2-5; TRBD2 is a possible D gene (5 bases). Germline lookup yields CDR1 SGHDT and CDR2 YYEEEE. The CDR3 spans 14 residues. Between the trimmed V and J ends, which lost 5 bases and 7 bases, there was a span of 18 bases. The CDR3 region is CASRSGVASGTQYF. The DNA of the CDR3 is TGTGCCAGCAGGTCCGGGGTGGCGAGTGGGACCCAGTACTTC.

This clone was counted a few times. Other DNA sequences in the sample encode the same CDR3. The chain has TRBV7-3 and TRBJ2-2, with TRBD1 as a possible D gene (5 bases). Germline CDR1 reads SGHTA; CDR2 reads FQGTGA. The CDR3 consists of 13 residues. V lost 3 bases and J lost 3, with 5 bases in between. For the CDR3, the DNA is TGTGCCAGCAGCTTCAGGGACACCGGGGAGCTGTTTTTT. It is translated as CASSFRDTGELFF.

This chain joins TRBV28 and TRBJ1-4, with D tentatively TRBD1 (6 bases). The V and J ends lost 3 bases and 7 bases respectively, with 12 bases between them. CDR3 length: 14 amino acids. Germline CDR1 MDHEN, CDR2 SYDVKM. In nucleotides, the CDR3 is TGTGCCAGCAGTTTTGGGGGGGCGGGTGAAAAACTGTTTTTT. Its translation is CASSFGGAGEKLFF.

The rearrangement uses TRBV28 and TRBJ1-2, with 8 positions matching TRBD1. The CDR3 contains 11 residues. Germline V gives CDR1 MDHEN, CDR2 SYDVKM. With V trimmed by 11 bases and J by 4 bases, 3 bases remained unmatched. CDR3 protein: CAGQGSYGYTF. The CDR3 region has the DNA TGTGCCGGACAGGGCAGCTATGGCTACACCTTC.

The chain carries TRBV9 and TRBJ1-4; D unclear. Trimming shortened V by 5 bases and J by 8 bases, and 13 bases separated the two germline ends. From germline, CDR1 is SGDLS and CDR2 YYNGEE. The CDR3 covers 13 residues. CDR3 bases: TGTGCCAGCAGTCCCCTAGTGGGGGAAAAACTGTTTTTT. Protein product: CASSPLVGEKLFF.

The chain uses TRBV7-9 and TRBJ2-1, with a weak D call TRBD2 (5 bases). CDR1 SEHNR and CDR2 FQNEAQ come from the germline V gene (reference sequence). The V end was cut by 1 base, the J end by 10 bases, with 14 bases between. This CDR3 region has 14 residues. The chain's CDR3 is CASSLVALAGEQFF. CDR3 bases: TGTGCCAGCAGCTTAGTTGCGCTAGCTGGCGAGCAGTTCTTC.

The chain employs TRBV4-1 and TRBJ2-3; D is undetermined. V gave up 3 bases and J gave up 3 bases, with 7 bases separating them. Germline CDR1 reads MGHRA; CDR2 reads YSYEKL. The CDR3 runs 13 residues. The CDR3 region is CASSQFHTDTQYF. The DNA of the CDR3 is TGCGCCAGCAGCCAGTTTCATACAGATACGCAGTATTTT.

CDR3 sequence: CASSLEGAPQPQHF. CDR3 nucleotide sequence: TGCGCCAGCAGCTTAGAGGGGGCGCCTCAGCCCCAGCATTTT. The V gene is TRBV5-1, the J gene TRBJ1-5; TRBD1 aligns across 7 bases. This CDR3 has 14 amino acids. Germline trimming cut 2 bases from V and 6 bases from J; bases unmatched to any gene: 5. The germline gives CDR1 SGHRS, CDR2 YFSETQ.

In the case of this clone: Other nucleotide sequences in the sample specify the same CDR3. The genes are TRBV28 and TRBJ2-5; no definite D call. The CDR3 runs to 11 residues. The V and J ends lost 6 bases and 2 bases respectively, with 4 bases between them. Germline V gene data show CDR1 as MDHEN and CDR2 as SYDVKM. CDR3 nucleotide sequence: TGTGCCAGCAGCAAGCAAGAGACCCAGTACTTC. Amino acid sequence: CASSKQETQYF.

For this clone: This sample also contains other DNA sequences that code for the same CDR3. J is TRBJ2-1 and V is TRBV4-2; D gene uncertain. Trimming cost V 0 bases and J 10 bases, with 7 bases left between them. The CDR3 contains 12 residues. CDR1 LGHNA and CDR2 YNFKEQ come from the germline V gene. CDR3 nucleotides: TGTGCCAGCAGCCAAGATCTGGGCGAGCAGTTCTTC. Amino acids: CASSQDLGEQFF.

In its sample, this clone was seen a few times. The rearrangement links TRBV2 to TRBJ1-3; D might be TRBD1 (5 bases). The germline V gene encodes CDR1 SNHLY and CDR2 FYNNEI. V was cut by 4 bases and J by 7 bases, with 8 bases left in between. The CDR3 has 12 amino acids. The CDR3 sequence is CASSGQINTIYF. CDR3 DNA sequence: TGTGCCAGCAGTGGACAGATCAACACCATATATTTT.

The rearrangement uses TRBV9 and TRBJ2-1; TRBD2 agrees at 8 bases. The germline V gene encodes CDR1 SGDLS and CDR2 YYNGEE. V lost 0 bases and J lost 6; bases outside the gene matches: 5. The CDR3 is 15 amino acids. The CDR3 nucleotides read TGTGCCAGCAGCGTAGCGGGAGGGCCGGGCAATGAGCAGTTCTTC. Its translation: CASSVAGGPGNEQFF.

The chain is built from TRBV11-1 and TRBJ1-1; D gene uncertain. The CDR3 runs to 14 residues. Per germline, CDR1 SGHAT and CDR2 FQDESV (reference sequence). The germline V and J ends were trimmed by 3 bases and 1 base, with 9 bases remaining between them. The CDR3 loop reads CASSLSKQNTEAFF. The DNA for the CDR3 is TGTGCCAGCAGCTTGAGTAAGCAGAACACTGAAGCTTTCTTT. Variable domain in full (rest from reference TRBV11-1 and TRBJ1-1): EAEVAQSPRYKITEKSQAVAFWCDPISGHATLYWYRQILGQGPELLVQFQDESVVDDSQLPKDRFSAERLKGVDSTLKIQPAELGDSAMYLCASSLSKQNTEAFFGQGTRLTVV.

This clone was counted a single time. At one end the junction does not follow the germline gene, possibly because of a read error. The rearrangement uses TRBV11-3 and TRBJ2-6, with D maybe TRBD2 (6 bases). Germline loops: CDR1 SGHNT, CDR2 YENEEA. The CDR3 extends over 13 amino acids. The CDR3 region has the DNA TGTGCCAGCAGCTTAACGGAGGGCTCGGTTCTATCTTTC. Its translation: CASSLTEGSVLSF.

The chain employs TRBV6-6 and TRBJ1-1, with D perhaps TRBD1 (5 bases). The CDR3 totals 15 residues. V was trimmed by 4 bases and J by 0 bases, leaving 12 bases between them. Germline V gives CDR1 MNHNY, CDR2 SVGAGI (reference sequence). The CDR3 loop reads CASSLSEGLNTEAFF. The DNA for the CDR3 is TGTGCCAGCAGTTTATCGGAGGGACTGAACACTGAAGCTTTCTTT.

A few counts support this clone. Other DNA sequences in this specimen translate into the identical CDR3. The V and J genes are TRBV30 and TRBJ1-5, with unresolved D. Trimming removed 0 bases from V and 5 bases from J, with 8 bases in between. Germline V gene data show CDR1 as GTSNPN and CDR2 as SVGIG (reference sequence). The CDR3 is 13 residues long. CDR3 sequence reads: CAWSVLGDQPQHF. CDR3 DNA: TGTGCCTGGAGTGTACTCGGGGATCAGCCCCAGCATTTT.

The V and J genes are TRBV9 and TRBJ1-5; weak D call: TRBD1 (6 bases). CDR1 is SGDLS, CDR2 YYNGEE, per germline. The CDR3 runs to 15 residues. The V and J ends lost 4 bases and 8 bases respectively, with 19 bases between them. The CDR3 DNA reads as TGTGCCAGCAGCCGTAGGGGGGAGGGGTTGGAGCCCCAGCATTTT. Protein product: CASSRRGEGLEPQHF. The whole variable domain, remainder taken from reference TRBV9 and TRBJ1-5, is DSGVTQTPKHLITATGQRVTLRCSPRSGDLSVYWYQQSLDQGLQFLIQYYNGEERAKGNILERFSAQQFPDLHSELNLSSLELGDSALYFCASSRRGEGLEPQHFGDGTRLSIL.

The chain combines TRBV7-9 with TRBJ2-3, with TRBD1 identical over 7 bases. V dropped 3 bases and J dropped 0; count of bases not matched to a gene: 3. CDR3 length equals 15 residues. The germline V gene encodes CDR1 SEHNR and CDR2 FQNEAQ (reference sequence). In DNA, the CDR3 is TGTGCCAGCAGCTTGTTGGGACAGAGCACAGATACGCAGTATTTT. This gives the protein CASSLLGQSTDTQYF.

This chain joins TRBV10-1 and TRBJ2-1, with TRBD1 matching over 9 bases. With V trimmed by 6 bases and J by 0 bases, 6 bases remained unmatched. Germline lookup yields CDR1 WNHNN and CDR2 SYGVQD (reference sequence). This CDR3 spans 16 amino acids. The CDR3 nucleotides read TGCGCCAGCAGGGGGGACAGGGAAAGCTCCTACAATGAGCAGTTCTTC. This sequence encodes CASRGDRESSYNEQFF.

The V call is TRBV27, the J call TRBJ1-5, with D hard to call. Trimming took 3 bases from V and 4 from J, leaving 13 bases between them. Germline V gene lookup returns CDR1 MNHEY and CDR2 SMNVEV (reference sequence). The CDR3 extends over 15 amino acids. CDR3 protein: CASSFLSSSNQPQHF. CDR3 DNA sequence: TGTGCCAGCAGTTTTCTCAGTTCGTCTAATCAGCCCCAGCATTTT.

The V call is TRBV5-4, the J call TRBJ2-2, with 11 bases fitting TRBD2. Germline values: CDR1 SGHNT, CDR2 YYREEE (reference sequence). V dropped 4 bases and J dropped 4; count of bases not matched to a gene: 9. There are 17 residues in the CDR3. CDR3 loop: CASSEIWLAGGTGELFF. CDR3 DNA sequence: TGTGCCAGCAGCGAAATTTGGCTAGCGGGAGGCACCGGGGAGCTGTTTTTT. The full variable domain, with the rest looked up from reference TRBV5-4 and TRBJ2-2, is ETGVTQSPTHLIKTRGQQVTLRCSSQSGHNTVSWYQQALGQGPQFIFQYYREEENGRGNFPPRFSGLQFPNYSSELNVNALELDDSALYLCASSEIWLAGGTGELFFGEGSRLTVL.

The chain joins TRBV5-1 to TRBJ2-5; 11 bases agree with TRBD1. The J call is doubtful: the DNA matches TRBJ2-7 better. The CDR3 is 15 amino acids. The V gene's germline CDR1 is SGHRS and CDR2 YFSETQ. The CDR3 protein is CASSLTGTGGYEQYF. CDR3 DNA sequence: TGCGCCAGCAGCTTGACCGGGACAGGGGGCTACGAGCAGTACTTC.

This chain links TRBV4-3 with TRBJ2-3; 7 nucleotides match TRBD2. J lost 2 bases, V lost 0 bases, and 14 bases had no gene match. The germline V gene encodes CDR1 LGHNA and CDR2 YSLEER. CDR3 length: 19 amino acids. For the CDR3, the DNA is TGCGCCAGCAGCCAAGATCAAGGTCGGGCTAGCGGTACCACAGATACGCAGTATTTT. Translation: CASSQDQGRASGTTDTQYF.

The chain links TRBV6-1 to TRBJ2-1; possibly TRBD1 for D (6 bases). CDR1 is MNHNS, CDR2 SASEGT, per germline. Trimming pared 4 bases from V and 0 bases from J, leaving 10 bases between. The CDR3 runs to 15 residues. CDR3 nucleotide sequence: TGTGCCAGCAGTGTCAGGGGAAGCTCCTACAATGAGCAGTTCTTC. It translates to CASSVRGSSYNEQFF.

The chain combines TRBV6-6 with TRBJ1-2; D is unclear. With 6 bases removed from V and 8 bases from J, the gap between germline ends came to 7 bases. The V gene's germline CDR1 is MNHNY and CDR2 SVGAGI (reference sequence). The CDR3 is 10 amino acids. In DNA form, the CDR3 reads TGTGCCAGCAGGGGATGGGGCTACACCTTC. This codes for CASRGWGYTF.

V gene TRBV7-2 combines with J gene TRBJ2-3; D is unresolved. The germline gives CDR1 SGHTA, CDR2 FQGNSA. V lost 1 base to trimming and J lost 5 bases, with 7 bases between them. CDR3 length: 13 residues. The CDR3 nucleotides are TGTGCCAGCAGCTTAGTTATCGTAGATACGCAGTATTTT. Its translation is CASSLVIVDTQYF.

This rearrangement joins TRBV28 to TRBJ2-7; D gene uncertain. The CDR3 length is 12 residues. Germline loops: CDR1 MDHEN, CDR2 SYDVKM. The V end was cut by 2 bases, the J end by 6 bases, with 8 bases between. The CDR3 bases are TGTGCCAGCAGTTTACCGGACCGCGAGCAGTACTTC. It codes for CASSLPDREQYF. Full variable domain (outside the CDR3, taken from reference TRBV28 and TRBJ2-7): DVKVTQSSRYLVKRTGEKVFLECVQDMDHENMFWYRQDPGLGLRLIYFSYDVKMKEKGDIPEGYSVSREKKERFSLILESASTNQTSMYLCASSLPDREQYFGPGTRLTVT.

The V gene is TRBV5-4, the J gene TRBJ2-7; tentatively, D is TRBD2 (6 bases). Germline-derived CDR1 and CDR2 are SGHNT and YYREEE (reference sequence). V lost 2 bases, J lost 7 bases, and 10 bases lay in between. The CDR3 is 12 amino acids. CDR3 nucleotides: TGTGCCAGCAGCTTCACGGGAGATGAGCAGTACTTC. This sequence encodes CASSFTGDEQYF.

The genes are TRBV27 and TRBJ2-7; D is uncertain. This CDR3 region has 15 residues. Germline CDR1 MNHEY, CDR2 SMNVEV (reference sequence). Trimming removed 10 bases from V and 0 bases from J, with 19 bases in between. The CDR3 DNA reads TGTGCCAACCCCGGGTCGAGCAGGCGCTCCTACGAGCAGTACTTC. Translated, it gives CANPGSSRRSYEQYF.

The chain links TRBV15 to TRBJ1-4, with D perhaps TRBD1 (6 bases). The CDR3 length is 17 residues. Trimming stripped 0 bases from V and 1 base from J, with 12 bases between. Germline V gene sequence: CDR1 LNHNV, CDR2 YYDKDF (reference sequence). The CDR3 region has the DNA TGTGCCACCAGCAGAGAAGGGCAGGGGAAAACTAATGAAAAACTGTTTTTT. Its translation: CATSREGQGKTNEKLFF.